Listed here are 4 T cell receptor beta chains from one sample, sequenced in a study of technical replicates of blood from several donors. TCRdb keeps only in-frame clones here, not all; method: immunoSEQ multiplex PCR. Among around 80,000 clones listed, roughly 96% were seen once. The sequencing sample was made of T cells isolated from PBMCs. The origin of the receptors is a human donor in good health.

The chain recombines TRBV10-3 with TRBJ2-1; 9 nucleotides match TRBD2. The CDR3 loop spans 17 amino acids. V lost 4 bases to trimming and J lost 5 bases; unmatched junction nucleotides: 12. Germline-derived CDR1 and CDR2 are ENHRY and SYGVKD. The DNA for the CDR3 is TGTGCCATCAGTGCCATCGTACTAGCGGGCAAAAACAATGAGCAGTTCTTC. Translated, it gives CAISAIVLAGKNNEQFF.

CDR3 protein: CASSPVQAGYEQYF. As DNA, the CDR3 is TGTGCCAGCTCACCGGTTCAGGCAGGCTACGAGCAGTACTTC. The rearrangement links TRBV18 to TRBJ2-7; D gene unclear. Germline V lookup: CDR1 KGHSH, CDR2 LQKENI. Deletions cut 3 bases from V and 3 bases from J, with 12 bases between. CDR3 size: 14 residues.

The rearrangement joins TRBV4-3 to TRBJ1-3; D is undetermined. Deletions cut 1 base from V and 4 bases from J, with 5 bases between. The CDR3 consists of 13 residues. Looked up from germline, CDR1 is LGHNA and CDR2 is YSLEER. For the CDR3, the DNA is TGCGCCAGCAGCCAAGCTCGGGGAAACACCATATATTTT. Its translation: CASSQARGNTIYF.

The chain recombines TRBV6-5 with TRBJ2-7, with D possibly matching TRBD2 (6 bases). V shed 6 bases and J shed 4 bases, with 16 bases lying between them. The germline V gene has CDR1 MNHEY and CDR2 SVGAGI. This CDR3 contains 14 residues. The CDR3 is CASRPIGSPYEQYF. CDR3 sequence (DNA): TGTGCCAGCAGACCTATCGGGAGCCCTTACGAGCAGTACTTC.